This TCR beta chain was retrieved from a study of identical twins. Points from the study as a whole: Excess twin sharing in beta out-of-frame sequences was weaker.

TCRdb used MiXCR to reprocess the 5' RACE reads, holding one entry per CDR3 protein. Here the sample spans 250,000 or so distinct CDR3 sequences, about 8.9% being singletons. This clonotype turned up a few times. The antigen is unknown. This sample was also put to use in a study of yellow fever vaccine responses in identical twins.

Specimen: CD8+ T cells sorted from blood. This receptor was obtained from a young woman in good health.

The CDR3, as DNA: TGTGCCAGCAGTCATGCCTATGGGGGGTACGAGCAGTACTTC. It is translated as CASSHAYGGYEQYF. V usage is TRBV7-9 and J usage is TRBJ2-7; weak D call: TRBD2 (6 bases). V was cut by 6 bases and J by 4 bases, with 16 bases left in between. From germline, CDR1 is SEHNR and CDR2 FQNEAQ (reference sequence). This CDR3 region has 14 residues.